The clone carrying this TCR beta chain was seen a handful of times. Sample time point: patch test 3, about 24 weeks after DPC sensitization. Indicated treatment: therapeutic diphenylcyclopropenone sensitization with weekly scalp DPC. Sample donors consisted of patients with alopecia, aged 18 to 70 years, who were suitable for DPC. The data are from a study of human T cells and chemical hapten exposure. Study-level background: Subjects had 2% DPC placed on about 2 cm by about 2 cm of upper inner arm skin for sensitization. Alopecia areata, totalis and universalis patients, mostly female, were included.

TCRdb reprocessed the RACE reads via MiXCR and lists one record per CDR3 protein. The sample records under 200,000 distinct CDR3 sequences, 28% being singletons. The receptor comes from a woman aged 18-29 years with alopecia areata. Some clones in this sample may be carry-over from other donors' samples. The sample was whole blood, taken in connection with sensitization to the hapten diphenylcyclopropenone (DPC).

The CDR3 region is CASSYSQGGNSPLHF. As DNA, the CDR3 is TGTGCCAGCAGTTACTCGCAGGGTGGTAATTCACCCCTCCACTTT. The V gene is TRBV6-5, the J gene TRBJ1-6, with D perhaps TRBD1 (5 bases). This CDR3 has 15 residues. With 0 bases removed from V and 6 bases from J, the gap between germline ends came to 9 bases. Per germline, CDR1 MNHEY and CDR2 SVGAGI.